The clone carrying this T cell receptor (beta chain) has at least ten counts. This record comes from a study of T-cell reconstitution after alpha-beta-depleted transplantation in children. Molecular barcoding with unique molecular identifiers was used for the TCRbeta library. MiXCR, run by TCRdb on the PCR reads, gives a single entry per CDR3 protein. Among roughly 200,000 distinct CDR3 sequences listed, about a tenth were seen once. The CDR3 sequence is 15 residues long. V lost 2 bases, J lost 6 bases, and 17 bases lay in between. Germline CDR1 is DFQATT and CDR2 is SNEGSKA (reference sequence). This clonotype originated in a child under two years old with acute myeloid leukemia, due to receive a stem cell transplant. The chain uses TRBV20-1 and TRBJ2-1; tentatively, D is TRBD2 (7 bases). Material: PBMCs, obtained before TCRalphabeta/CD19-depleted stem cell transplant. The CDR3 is CSARMGGPFANEQFF. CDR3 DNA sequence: TGCAGTGCTAGAATGGGGGGGCCTTTTGCCAATGAGCAGTTCTTC.